This T cell receptor (beta chain) was documented in a study of CXCR3-negative and CXCR3-positive naive CD8 T cells. Study-wide results and limits: More hydrophobic TRB CDR3s occurred in CXCR3-positive than in CXCR3-negative naive cells.

Worth noting for this clonotype: Its antigen is unidentified.

The CDR3 consists of 15 residues. From germline, CDR1 is SGHTA and CDR2 FQGNSA. 5' RACE that incorporated UMI labels was used to prepare the TRB cDNA libraries. TCRdb re-analyzed the 5' RACE reads; it lists each CDR3 protein once, without DNA. In all, the sample yields around 88,000 distinct CDR3 sequences. The V and J genes are TRBV7-2 and TRBJ2-7; lacking DNA, the TRBD1 call made by TCRdb goes unchecked. This clonotype originated in a human donor in good health. Some clones in this sample may be carry-over from other donors' samples. The sequencing sample was made of naive CXCR3+ CD8+ T cells from blood. The subset was: CD45RO-CCR7+CD27+CD95- naive CD8+ T cells expressing CXCR3 (TNR3+). The CDR3 here is CASSLGGGRSYEQYF.